This T cell receptor beta chain was recorded in a study of OX40 agonist ivuxolimab in advanced cancers. Across the whole study: Three patients showed partial responses: one hepatocellular carcinoma and two cutaneous melanoma cases.

Findings and caveats of the study: Low levels of normalized T-cell clonal expansion also appeared in some nonresponders.

As for this clone: Its antigen is still unknown.

CDR3 length: 18 amino acids. After removal of 2 bases from V and 4 bases from J, the junction contained 14 bases not matched to a gene. The germline gives CDR1 SGHRS, CDR2 YFSETQ. Method: immunoSEQ multiplex PCR; TCRdb's copy keeps in-frame clones and lacks some. The table has nearly 50,000 clones, roughly 88% seen once. Sequenced material: CD4+ or CD8+ T cells sorted from blood, taken in a trial of the OX40 agonist ivuxolimab. This sequence joins TRBV5-1 and TRBJ2-7; 11 bases align to TRBD1. This clonotype was sampled from an adult with an advanced solid tumor such as melanoma, head and neck, liver or kidney cancer. CDR3 protein: CASSFGVRGGTGGYEQYF. In nucleotides, the CDR3 is TGCGCCAGCAGCTTCGGGGTACGAGGCGGGACAGGGGGTTACGAGCAGTACTTC.